This T cell receptor beta chain was captured in a study of Graves' ophthalmopathy and Graves' hyperthyroidism. CDR1 and CDR2 from the germline V gene are MDHEN and SYDVKM. With V trimmed by 5 bases and J by 10 bases, 10 bases remained unmatched. This CDR3 comprises 13 residues. General study findings and limits: Ophthalmopathy and stable hyperthyroidism were discriminated by a 13-signature model, with 87.88% sensitivity and 81.08% specificity.

This clonotype was observed at least ten times. Its antigen is not known. Amplified material comprised TCR beta CDR3 regions derived from RNA transcripts. Investigators did first-round RT-PCR with HTBI primers, then second-round multiplex PCR. TCRdb reprocessed the multiplex PCR reads via MiXCR and lists one record per CDR3 protein. Among around 400,000 distinct CDR3 sequences listed, around a fifth were seen once. A volume of around 9.5 ml of fresh peripheral blood supplied the PBMCs. The chain combines TRBV28 with TRBJ1-1; 7 positions match TRBD1. The sequence was collected from a woman aged 18-35 years with stable Graves' hyperthyroidism. The sequenced material came from peripheral blood. CDR3 nucleotide sequence: TGTGCCAGCAGTATCTCTCGGACAGGAGTAGCTTTCTTT. Translation gives CASSISRTGVAFF.